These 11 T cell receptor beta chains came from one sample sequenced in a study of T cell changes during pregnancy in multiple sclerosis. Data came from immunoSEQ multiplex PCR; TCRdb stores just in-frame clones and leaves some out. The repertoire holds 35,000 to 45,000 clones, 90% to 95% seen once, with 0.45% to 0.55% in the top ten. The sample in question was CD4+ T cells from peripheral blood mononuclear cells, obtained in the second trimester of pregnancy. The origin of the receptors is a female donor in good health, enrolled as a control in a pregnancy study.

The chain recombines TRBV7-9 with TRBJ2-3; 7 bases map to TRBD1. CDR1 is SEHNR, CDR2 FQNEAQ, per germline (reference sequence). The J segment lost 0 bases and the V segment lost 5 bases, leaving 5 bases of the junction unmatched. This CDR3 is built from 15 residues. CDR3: CASSLRQGSTDTQYF. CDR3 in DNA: TGTGCCAGCAGCCTCCGACAGGGAAGCACAGATACGCAGTATTTT.

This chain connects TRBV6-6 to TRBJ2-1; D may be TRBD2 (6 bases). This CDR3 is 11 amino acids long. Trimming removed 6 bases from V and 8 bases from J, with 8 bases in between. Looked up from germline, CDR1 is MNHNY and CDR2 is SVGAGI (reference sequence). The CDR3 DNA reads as TGTGCCAGCAGCGGGAGCTATGAGCAGTTCTTC. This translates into CASSGSYEQFF.

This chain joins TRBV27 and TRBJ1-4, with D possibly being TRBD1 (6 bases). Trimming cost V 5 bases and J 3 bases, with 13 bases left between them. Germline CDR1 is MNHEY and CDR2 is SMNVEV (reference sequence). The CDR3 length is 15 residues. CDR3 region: CASSLGGAANEKLFF. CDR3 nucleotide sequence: TGTGCCAGCAGTCTAGGGGGGGCAGCTAATGAAAAACTGTTTTTT.

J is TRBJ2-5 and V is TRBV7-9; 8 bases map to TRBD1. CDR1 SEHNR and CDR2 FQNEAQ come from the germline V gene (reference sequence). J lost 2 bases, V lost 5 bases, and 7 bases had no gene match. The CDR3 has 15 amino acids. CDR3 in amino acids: CASSTGDRPQETQYF. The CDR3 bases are TGTGCCAGCAGCACCGGGGACAGGCCTCAAGAGACCCAGTACTTC. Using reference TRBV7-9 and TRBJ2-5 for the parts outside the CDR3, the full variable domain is DTGVSQNPRHKITKRGQNVTFRCDPISEHNRLYWYRQTLGQGPEFLTYFQNEAQLEKSRLLSDRFSAERPKGSFSTLEIQRTEQGDSAMYLCASSTGDRPQETQYFGPGTRLLVL.

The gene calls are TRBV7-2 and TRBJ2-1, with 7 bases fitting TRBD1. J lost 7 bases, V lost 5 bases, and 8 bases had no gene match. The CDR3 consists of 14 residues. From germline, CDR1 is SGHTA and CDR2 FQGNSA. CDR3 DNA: TGTGCCAGCAGCATGACAGGGTTGAGGAATGAGCAGTTCTTC. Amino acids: CASSMTGLRNEQFF.

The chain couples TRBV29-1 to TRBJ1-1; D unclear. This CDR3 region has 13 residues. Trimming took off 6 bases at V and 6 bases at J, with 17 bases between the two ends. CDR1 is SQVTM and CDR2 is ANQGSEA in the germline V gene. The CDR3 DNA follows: TGCAGCGTCGGCGGCCCCTACGGGGCTGAAGCTTTCTTT. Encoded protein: CSVGGPYGAEAFF.

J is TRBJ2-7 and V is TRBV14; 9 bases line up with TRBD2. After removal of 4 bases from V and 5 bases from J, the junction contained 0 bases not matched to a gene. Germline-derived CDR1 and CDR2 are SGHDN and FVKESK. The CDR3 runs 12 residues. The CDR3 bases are TGTGCCAGCAGCCCTAGCGGGAACGAGCAGTACTTC. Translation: CASSPSGNEQYF. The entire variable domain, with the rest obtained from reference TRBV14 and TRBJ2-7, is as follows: EAGVTQFPSHSVIEKGQTVTLRCDPISGHDNLYWYRRVMGKEIKFLLHFVKESKQDESGMPNNRFLAERTGGTYSTLKVQPAELEDSGVYFCASSPSGNEQYFGPGTRLTVT.

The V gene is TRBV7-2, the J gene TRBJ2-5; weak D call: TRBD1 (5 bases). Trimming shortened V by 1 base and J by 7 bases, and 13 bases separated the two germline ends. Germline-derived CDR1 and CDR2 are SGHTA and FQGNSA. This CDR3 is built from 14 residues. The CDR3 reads CASSLGGVRGTQYF. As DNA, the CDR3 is TGTGCCAGCAGCTTAGGGGGCGTTAGGGGGACCCAGTACTTC.

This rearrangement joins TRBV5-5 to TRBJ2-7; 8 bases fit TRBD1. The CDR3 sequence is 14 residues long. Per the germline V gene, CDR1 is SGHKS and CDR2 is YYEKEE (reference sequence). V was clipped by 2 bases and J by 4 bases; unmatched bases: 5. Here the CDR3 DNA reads TGTGCCAGCAGCTTAACGGGACAGGCATACGAGCAGTACTTC. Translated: CASSLTGQAYEQYF.

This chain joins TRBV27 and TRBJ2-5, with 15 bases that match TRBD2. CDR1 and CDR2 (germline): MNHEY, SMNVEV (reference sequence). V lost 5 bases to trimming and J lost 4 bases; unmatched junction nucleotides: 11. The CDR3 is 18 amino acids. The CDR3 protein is CASSPRTSGRGAGETQYF. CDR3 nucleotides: TGTGCCAGCAGTCCACGGACTAGCGGGAGGGGAGCCGGAGAGACCCAGTACTTC.

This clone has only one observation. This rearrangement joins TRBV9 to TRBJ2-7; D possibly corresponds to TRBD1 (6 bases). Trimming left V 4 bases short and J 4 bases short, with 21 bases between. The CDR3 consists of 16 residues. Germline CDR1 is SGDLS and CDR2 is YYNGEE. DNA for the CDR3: TGTGCCAGCAGCTTGGAGACAGGCCTCCCTCCTTACGAGCAGTACTTC. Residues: CASSLETGLPPYEQYF.